These 3 T cell receptor beta chains share one sample of origin, sequenced in a study of OX40 agonist ivuxolimab in advanced cancers. Library preparation used the immunoSEQ multiplex PCR assay. TCRdb provides this immuneACCESS table in a form limited to in-frame rearrangements. Some clones are lacking; in checked studies, under half of them reflect an unresolved V gene, and why the rest are absent is not known. The table for this sample lists about 38,000 clones; roughly 90% of them were counted only once. Roughly 9.8% of the sample is taken by the ten largest. The material was CD4+ or CD8+ T cells sorted from blood, obtained in a trial of the OX40 agonist ivuxolimab. The receptors were gathered from an adult with an advanced solid tumor such as melanoma, head and neck, liver or kidney cancer.

The chain joins TRBV27 to TRBJ1-2; D possibly corresponds to TRBD1 (5 bases). Deletions cut 3 bases from V and 8 bases from J, with 13 bases between. The CDR3 totals 13 residues. Germline CDR1 and CDR2: MNHEY and SMNVEV (reference sequence). CDR3 DNA sequence: TGTGCCAGCAGTTTTGCGGGGCAAAGCGGCTACACCTTC. Translated, it gives CASSFAGQSGYTF.

The chain has TRBV6-5 and TRBJ1-1; tentative D call: TRBD1 (5 bases). The germline V gene encodes CDR1 MNHEY and CDR2 SVGAGI. The CDR3 is made up of 13 amino acids. Trimming cost V 5 bases and J 7 bases, with 14 bases left between them. The DNA for the CDR3 is TGTGCCAGCAGTCAATCCTGGGGACTTGAAGCTTTCTTT. Translating gives CASSQSWGLEAFF.

The chain employs TRBV2 and TRBJ2-7; TRBD1 might be the D (6 bases). The CDR3 runs to 15 residues. Looked up from germline, CDR1 is SNHLY and CDR2 is FYNNEI. Trimming pared 9 bases from V and 2 bases from J, leaving 20 bases between. The CDR3 DNA follows: TGTGCCAGAGGGGAGAAGAGGGGGTCTCCCTACGAGCAGTACGTC. Protein: CARGEKRGSPYEQYV.